The 30 T cell receptor beta chains below come from one sample, sequenced in a study of T cells in Graves' hyperthyroidism and ophthalmopathy. TCR beta CDR3 regions were amplified from RNA. RT-PCR in the first round (using the HTBI primer set) targeted the TCR CDR3. TCRdb passed the multiplex PCR reads through MiXCR, listing each CDR3 protein once. The sample lists around 300,000 distinct CDR3 sequences; about 16% were seen once. The sample consisted of blood. The receptor set was obtained from a woman in her fifties or sixties with Graves' hyperthyroidism that later progressed to Graves' ophthalmopathy.

This clonotype was seen many times. The CDR3 bases are TGTGCCAGCAGCCACGTCCCTAGTCGGGCCCGTCAGTATTTT. Protein: CASSHVPSRARQYF. V usage is TRBV3-1 and J usage is TRBJ2-3; no clear D. This CDR3 has 14 amino acids. Germline V gene sequence: CDR1 LGHDT, CDR2 YNNKEL (reference sequence). The V end lost 3 bases, the J end lost 12 bases, and 19 bases lay between the germline ends.

This clonotype was recorded at least ten times. The genes are TRBV5-1 and TRBJ2-1; D possibly uses TRBD1 or TRBD2 (5 bases each). CDR1 is SGHRS, CDR2 YFSETQ, per germline. The CDR3 runs to 17 residues. The V gene lost 4 bases and the J gene lost 0 bases, with 17 bases spanning the gap. The CDR3 DNA reads TGCGCCAGCAGCATGACCTCCGGGACCCTCTCCTACAATGAGCAGTTCTTC. Protein: CASSMTSGTLSYNEQFF.

This clonotype came up a few times. The chain couples TRBV4-1 to TRBJ2-2; 8 nucleotides align to TRBD2. CDR1 is MGHRA, CDR2 YSYEKL, per germline. V shed 4 bases and J 6 bases; nucleotides not matched to a gene: 4. The CDR3 loop spans 14 amino acids. CDR3: CASSPGLAAGELFF. CDR3 nucleotide sequence: TGCGCCAGCAGCCCTGGACTAGCAGCCGGGGAGCTGTTTTTT.

At least ten counts were recorded for this clonotype. V is TRBV2 and J is TRBJ1-1; D is unclear. Germline V gene lookup returns CDR1 SNHLY and CDR2 FYNNEI. Between the trimmed V and J ends, which lost 7 bases and 1 base, there was a span of 10 bases. The CDR3 has 13 amino acids. DNA for the CDR3: TGTGCCAGCAAATTGGACCAGAACACTGAAGCTTTCTTT. This translates into CASKLDQNTEAFF.

This clonotype appeared many times. V is TRBV28 and J is TRBJ1-4; D remains unclear. Trimming took 3 bases from V and 4 from J, leaving 9 bases between them. The CDR3 totals 14 residues. Germline V gene lookup returns CDR1 MDHEN and CDR2 SYDVKM. CDR3 bases: TGTGCCAGCAGTTTCCGGCAGGATAATGAAAAACTGTTTTTT. Its translation: CASSFRQDNEKLFF.

Notes on this clonotype: A read error is possible here, since a much larger clone lies one base away. The CDR3: CAWNLGTGAPTGELLF. CDR3 sequence (DNA): TGTGCCTGGAACCTCGGGACAGGGGCCCCCACCGGGGAGCTGCTTTTT. The genes are TRBV30 and TRBJ2-2, with 10 nucleotides matching TRBD1. Germline V gene data show CDR1 as GTSNPN and CDR2 as SVGIG (reference sequence). This CDR3 comprises 16 residues. The full variable domain, in which reference TRBV30 and TRBJ2-2 provide the parts outside the CDR3, is SQTIHQWPATLVQPVGSPLSLECTVEGTSNPNLYWYRQAAGRGLQLLFYSVGIGQISSEVPQNLSASRPQDRQFILSSKKLLLSDSGFYLCAWNLGTGAPTGELLFGEGSRLTVL.

This clonotype showed up just a few times. V and J are TRBV9 and TRBJ2-2; D possibly uses TRBD1 or TRBD2 (5 bases each). This CDR3 has 15 amino acids. Per the germline V gene, CDR1 is SGDLS and CDR2 is YYNGEE. V shed 0 bases and J shed 1 base, with 7 bases lying between them. CDR3 coding DNA: TGTGCCAGCAGCGTAGAGAGGGGGAACACCGGGGAGCTGTTTTTT. It yields the protein CASSVERGNTGELFF.

This clonotype appeared many times. The chain links TRBV20-1 to TRBJ2-5; D possibly matches TRBD1 or TRBD2 (6 bases each). Trimming cost V 3 bases and J 7 bases, with 18 bases left between them. CDR1 is DFQATT and CDR2 is SNEGSKA in the germline V gene (reference sequence). This CDR3 region has 14 residues. The chain's CDR3 is CSARSRLEGGTQYF. CDR3 nucleotide sequence: TGCAGTGCTAGGTCCAGGCTAGAGGGGGGGACCCAGTACTTC.

This clonotype showed up many times. J is TRBJ2-2 and V is TRBV12-3 or TRBV12-4; D is perhaps TRBD2 (6 bases). The V end was cut by 6 bases, the J end by 4 bases, with 15 bases between. The CDR3 has 15 amino acids. CDR3 in amino acids: CASSFPGLTTGELFF. CDR3 DNA: TGTGCCAGCAGCTTCCCGGGACTGACCACCGGGGAGCTGTTTTTT.

The V gene is TRBV6-1, the J gene TRBJ2-5, with a tentative D call TRBD2 (5 bases). Looked up from germline, CDR1 is MNHNS and CDR2 is SASEGT. Trimming took off 7 bases at V and 0 bases at J, with 9 bases between the two ends. This CDR3 contains 13 residues. CDR3 protein: CASIKADQETQYF. In nucleotides, the CDR3 is TGTGCCAGCATCAAAGCGGACCAAGAGACCCAGTACTTC.

This clonotype was counted ten times or more. This chain joins TRBV6-1 and TRBJ1-2, with D possibly TRBD1 on 5 matching bases. Trimming stripped 5 bases from V and 6 bases from J, with 16 bases between. Germline-derived CDR1 and CDR2 are MNHNS and SASEGT. The CDR3 length is 14 residues. CDR3 amino acids: CASSQSRVGDGYTF. CDR3 sequence (DNA): TGTGCCAGCAGTCAGTCCAGGGTTGGAGATGGCTACACCTTC.

The chain recombines TRBV9 with TRBJ1-1; 7 nucleotides align to TRBD1. This CDR3 has 15 residues. V dropped 3 bases and J dropped 1; count of bases not matched to a gene: 6. Germline V gene sequence: CDR1 SGDLS, CDR2 YYNGEE. Here the CDR3 DNA reads TGTGCCAGCAGCGAGACCGGGACAGCGAACACTGAAGCTTTCTTT. It is translated as CASSETGTANTEAFF.

This clonotype has a count of ten or more. The chain has TRBV7-9 and TRBJ2-1; D is unclear. Germline values: CDR1 SEHNR, CDR2 FQNEAQ (reference sequence). Trimming cost V 2 bases and J 1 base, with 12 bases left between them. The CDR3 sequence is 16 residues long. In DNA form, the CDR3 reads TGTGCCAGCAGCTTATGGGCTCGCGGATCCTACAATGAGCAGTTCTTC. It specifies CASSLWARGSYNEQFF.

The sample holds many counts of this clonotype. The chain couples TRBV11-2 to TRBJ1-1; unclear D gene. V was clipped by 3 bases and J by 0 bases, with 8 bases between them. The CDR3 contains 14 residues. The germline V gene has CDR1 SGHAT and CDR2 FQNNGV. CDR3: CASSFGNMNTEAFF. CDR3 nucleotide sequence: TGTGCCAGCAGCTTCGGCAACATGAACACTGAAGCTTTCTTT.

This clonotype occurred many times. This CDR3 is CSVARALETQYF. In nucleotides, the CDR3 is TGCAGCGTTGCTCGTGCACTCGAGACCCAGTACTTC. The chain recombines TRBV29-1 with TRBJ2-5; D call uncertain. The length of the CDR3 is 12 residues. The V end lost 4 bases, the J end lost 5 bases, and 11 bases lay between the germline ends. Germline V gene sequence: CDR1 SQVTM, CDR2 ANQGSEA.

In this sample, this clonotype turned up many times. The V call is TRBV19, the J call TRBJ1-1; 9 bases line up with TRBD1. The V gene end was trimmed by 3 bases and the J gene end by 4 bases; junction bases not matched to a gene: 0. This CDR3 has 13 amino acids. Germline V lookup: CDR1 LNHDA, CDR2 SQIVND (reference sequence). The CDR3 region has the DNA TGTGCCAGTAGTATGACAGGGGGCACTGAAGCTTTCTTT. Translated, it gives CASSMTGGTEAFF. Together with reference TRBV19 and TRBJ1-1, the CDR3 gives the full variable domain: DGGITQSPKYLFRKEGQNVTLSCEQNLNHDAMYWYRQDPGQGLRLIYYSQIVNDFQKGDIAEGYSVSREKKESFPLTVTSAQKNPTAFYLCASSMTGGTEAFFGQGTRLTVV.

This clonotype occurred many times. The rearrangement joins TRBV12-5 to TRBJ1-1; no definite D call. Trimming shortened V by 2 bases and J by 6 bases, and 13 bases separated the two germline ends. CDR3 length: 14 residues. Germline V CDR1 and CDR2: LGHNT, FRNRAP. The CDR3 nucleotides read TGTGCTAGTGGTTTGTCCGTAAACGTCGCTGAAGCTTTCTTT. Translated, it gives CASGLSVNVAEAFF.

This clonotype showed up many times. The V and J genes are TRBV12-3 or TRBV12-4 and TRBJ2-1, with 9 nucleotides matching TRBD2. The CDR3 is 14 amino acids. The ends lost 5 bases at V and 4 bases at J; junction bases unmatched: 3. CDR3 protein: CASSMTSGYNEQFF. The CDR3 DNA reads as TGTGCCAGCAGTATGACTAGCGGTTACAATGAGCAGTTCTTC.

This clonotype was counted between two and nine times. The chain has TRBV24-1 and TRBJ1-1; D is possibly TRBD1 (6 bases). This CDR3 has 14 residues. CDR1 is KGHDR, CDR2 SFDVKD, per germline. Trimming took 8 bases from V and 1 from J, leaving 13 bases between them. The CDR3 region has the DNA TGTGCCACCACCCGGACAGAAGGGAACACTGAAGCTTTCTTT. It yields the protein CATTRTEGNTEAFF.

This clonotype was counted ten times or more. This chain links TRBV27 with TRBJ2-3; 8 bases fit TRBD2. Germline V gene data show CDR1 as MNHEY and CDR2 as SMNVEV (reference sequence). V lost 5 bases and J lost 4; bases outside the gene matches: 14. The CDR3 length is 17 residues. CDR3 in amino acids: CASSPKSVAGQADTQYF. CDR3 in DNA: TGTGCCAGCAGTCCAAAGAGTGTAGCGGGGCAGGCAGATACGCAGTATTTT.

In its sample, this clonotype was seen many times. This chain links TRBV18 with TRBJ1-4; a weak D match, TRBD1 (5 bases). The CDR3 spans 15 residues. V lost 6 bases and J 3 bases, leaving 14 bases between the germline ends. CDR1 KGHSH and CDR2 LQKENI come from the germline V gene. Here the CDR3 reads CASSQEGVSNEKLFF. CDR3 bases: TGTGCCAGCTCTCAAGAAGGGGTTTCTAATGAAAAACTGTTTTTT.

The sample holds many counts of this clonotype. The chain carries TRBV3-1 and TRBJ2-3; D may be TRBD1 (5 bases). V gave up 7 bases and J gave up 1 base, with 18 bases separating them. CDR3 size: 16 residues. CDR1 LGHDT and CDR2 YNNKEL come from the germline V gene (reference sequence). CDR3 protein: CASTQGSALGTDTQYF. CDR3 coding DNA: TGTGCCAGCACCCAGGGATCGGCTCTCGGCACAGATACGCAGTATTTT.

V is TRBV4-1 and J is TRBJ2-4; D remains unclear. The V gene's germline CDR1 is MGHRA and CDR2 YSYEKL. This CDR3 is 14 amino acids long. V was cut by 3 bases and J by 4 bases, with 10 bases left in between. The CDR3 nucleotides are TGCGCCAGCAGCCACCCCGTGTCGAAAAACATTCAGTACTTC. Its translation is CASSHPVSKNIQYF.

This clonotype was counted ten times or more. The chain uses TRBV11-2 and TRBJ2-7; possible D gene TRBD1, 5 bases. The CDR3 length is 15 residues. V was trimmed by 4 bases and J by 1 base, leaving 14 bases between them. Germline V lookup: CDR1 SGHAT, CDR2 FQNNGV. The CDR3 reads CASSWYQGESYEQYF. DNA of the CDR3: TGTGCCAGCAGCTGGTATCAGGGCGAGTCCTACGAGCAGTACTTC.

At least ten counts were recorded for this clonotype. The gene calls are TRBV29-1 and TRBJ2-2; the match to TRBD1 covers 10 bases. Germline values: CDR1 SQVTM, CDR2 ANQGSEA. There are 13 residues in the CDR3. J gave up 4 bases and V 4 bases, and 0 bases lay outside the gene matches. CDR3 residues: CSVGTGGTGELFF. The CDR3 nucleotides read TGCAGCGTTGGGACAGGGGGCACCGGGGAGCTGTTTTTT.

This clonotype was counted many times. The CDR3 coding sequence is TGCGCCAGCAGCCTGACGGAGGGTTTCAACTATGGCTACACCTTC. Translation gives CASSLTEGFNYGYTF. The V and J genes are TRBV5-1 and TRBJ1-2, with D hard to call. CDR1 is SGHRS and CDR2 is YFSETQ in the germline V gene. Trimming stripped 4 bases from V and 2 bases from J, with 15 bases between. The CDR3 covers 15 residues.

This clonotype appeared many times. This chain joins TRBV11-1 and TRBJ2-7; D may be TRBD2 (6 bases). The V end was cut by 1 base, the J end by 3 bases, with 10 bases between. Germline V gene sequence: CDR1 SGHAT, CDR2 FQDESV (reference sequence). The CDR3 is made up of 14 amino acids. CDR3 in amino acids: CASSLGSGRYEQYF. For the CDR3, the DNA is TGTGCCAGCAGCTTAGGTAGCGGACGCTACGAGCAGTACTTC.

This clonotype was recorded at least ten times. It may be a read error: a sequence one base away is much more abundant. V is TRBV6-1 and J is TRBJ2-3; 13 bases are a match to TRBD2. Losses at the gene ends were 6 bases for V and 5 bases for J; bases not matched to a gene: 2. CDR1 is MNHNS and CDR2 is SASEGT in the germline V gene. The CDR3 is 14 residues long. The CDR3 loop reads CASSRLAGGDTQYF. CDR3 nucleotides: TGTGCCAGCAGCAGACTAGCGGGAGGAGATACGCAGTATTTT.

This clonotype was seen repeatedly, ten times or more. The genes are TRBV3-1 and TRBJ2-2, with a possible D match to TRBD2 (5 bases). The V gene lost 4 bases and the J gene lost 0 bases, with 15 bases spanning the gap. This CDR3 region has 17 residues. Germline CDR1 is LGHDT and CDR2 is YNNKEL (reference sequence). The CDR3 is CASSPLRSSANTGELFF. CDR3 coding DNA: TGTGCCAGCAGCCCTCTCCGGAGTAGCGCGAACACCGGGGAGCTGTTTTTT.

The rearrangement uses TRBV3-1 and TRBJ1-2, with D perhaps matching TRBD1 (6 bases). Per the germline V gene, CDR1 is LGHDT and CDR2 is YNNKEL (reference sequence). Trimming removed 2 bases from V and 2 bases from J, with 12 bases in between. The CDR3 runs to 15 residues. The DNA of the CDR3 is TGTGCCAGCAGCCAACCCGGACAGTGGAACTATGGCTACACCTTC. Encoded protein: CASSQPGQWNYGYTF.